This TCR beta chain is drawn from a study of T-cell reconstitution after alpha-beta-depleted transplantation in children listed by TCRdb under 2016. A note on the overall study: Using TCR repertoire profiling, the study followed T-cell immune reconstitution in a quantitative way in children after TCRalphabeta/CD19-depleted allogeneic hematopoietic cell transplantation.

Remarks on this clonotype: Its antigen is unknown. Within one base of it there is no much larger clone, and no base qualities were kept.

The library came from PCR. The data were produced on an Illumina HiSeq 2500. TCR library preparation used molecular barcoding, with unique molecular identifiers applied to normalize quantification of the TCRbeta repertoire. Using fastp at Q25 and MiXCR, TCRdb reprocessed the public reads and kept productive beta chains. Every entry covers one CDR3 protein and lists the most common genes and DNA from its rows. For this sample the table gives about 500,000 distinct CDR3 sequences, of which 30% to 35% were detected only once. About 2.3% of the sample comes from the top ten. The germline V gene (reference sequence) supplies CDR1 LGHDT and CDR2 YNNKEL. V loses 2 bases of germline sequence and J loses 9 bases, and the interval between the two ends is 11 bases. Measured from the cysteine to the phenylalanine, the CDR3 is 13 residues long. Only the CDR3 region is kept as DNA, spanning 39 bases read in frame from base 1.

The clonotype originates from a human donor who donated a stem cell graft to a child with aplastic anemia. The material was PBMCs from the stem cell graft donor, obtained from the stem cell graft. This sequence uses TRBV3-1 and TRBJ2-1; confidence is insufficient to name the D gene. The bases are TGTGCCAGCAGCCAAACTCGACTGGGTGAGCAGTTCTTC. The translation is CASSQTRLGEQFF.